This TCR beta chain was identified in a study of cytomegalovirus exposure and HLA in healthy donors. Study in general: Within an early data release were about 85 million unique TCRs drawn from HLA-typed donors. Study-level points and caveats: Researchers catalogued roughly 170 TCR beta chains as cytomegalovirus-associated. Earlier analysis looked at TCR beta V segments, and most were productive about 87% or about 30% of the time. Researchers reported in a later analysis that a missense DCLRE1C variant was tied to TCR beta V- and J-gene trimming.

The study ran its PCR with 60 Vbeta and 13 Jbeta primers. The data were produced by immunoSEQ multiplex PCR, yet TCRdb's version contains in-frame clones alone and is incomplete. Of approximately 69,000 clones listed, 76% are singletons. CDR3 size: 14 residues. The germline V gene has CDR1 SNHLY and CDR2 FYNNEI. Trimming stripped 8 bases from V and 3 bases from J, with 13 bases between. Comments on this clone: The target antigen is unknown.

The source of this sequence is a man younger than 30 in good health and CMV-seronegative. The sample comprised PBMCs. This rearrangement joins TRBV2 to TRBJ2-2; D gene unclear. The CDR3: CASQNSDYTGELFF. Written as DNA, the CDR3 is TGTGCCAGCCAAAACAGTGATTACACCGGGGAGCTGTTTTTT.